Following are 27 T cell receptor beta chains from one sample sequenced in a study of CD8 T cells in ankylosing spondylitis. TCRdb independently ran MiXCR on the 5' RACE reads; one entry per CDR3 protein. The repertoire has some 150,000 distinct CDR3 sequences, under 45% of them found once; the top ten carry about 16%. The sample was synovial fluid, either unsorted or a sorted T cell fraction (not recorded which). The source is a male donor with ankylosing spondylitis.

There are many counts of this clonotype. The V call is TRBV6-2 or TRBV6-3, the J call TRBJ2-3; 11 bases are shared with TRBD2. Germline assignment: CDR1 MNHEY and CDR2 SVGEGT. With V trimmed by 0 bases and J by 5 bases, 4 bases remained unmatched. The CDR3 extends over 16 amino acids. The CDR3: CASSYSLAGGRDTQYF. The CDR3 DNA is TGTGCCAGCAGTTACTCTCTAGCGGGAGGAAGAGATACGCAGTATTTT.

This chain's CDR3 is CASSPYGCYNEQFF. The CDR3 DNA is TGTGCCAGCAGCCCCTACGGGTGCTACAATGAGCAGTTCTTC. The chain couples TRBV7-9 to TRBJ2-1; D is uncertain. Germline CDR1 SEHNR, CDR2 FQNEAQ (reference sequence). This CDR3 has 14 residues. The ends were cut back, 5 bases at V and 3 bases at J, with 11 bases in the middle.

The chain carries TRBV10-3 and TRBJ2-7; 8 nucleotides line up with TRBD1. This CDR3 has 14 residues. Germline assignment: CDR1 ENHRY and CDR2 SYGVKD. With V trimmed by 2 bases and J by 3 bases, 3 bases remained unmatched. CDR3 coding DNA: TGTGCCATCAGTGAGCACAGGGGGTTCTACGAGCAGTACTTC. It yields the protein CAISEHRGFYEQYF.

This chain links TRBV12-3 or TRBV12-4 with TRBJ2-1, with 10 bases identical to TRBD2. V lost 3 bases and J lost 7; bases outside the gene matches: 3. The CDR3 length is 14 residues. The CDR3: CASSLLAGVNEQFF. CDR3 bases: TGTGCCAGCAGTTTGCTAGCGGGGGTGAATGAGCAGTTCTTC.

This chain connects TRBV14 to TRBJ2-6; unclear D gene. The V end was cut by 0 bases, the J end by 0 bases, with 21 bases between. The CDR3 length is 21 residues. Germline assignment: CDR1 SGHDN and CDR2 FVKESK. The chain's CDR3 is CASSQDVSRHGLLSGANVLTF. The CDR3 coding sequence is TGTGCCAGCAGCCAAGATGTGAGCCGACACGGCCTGCTCTCTGGGGCCAACGTCCTGACTTTC.

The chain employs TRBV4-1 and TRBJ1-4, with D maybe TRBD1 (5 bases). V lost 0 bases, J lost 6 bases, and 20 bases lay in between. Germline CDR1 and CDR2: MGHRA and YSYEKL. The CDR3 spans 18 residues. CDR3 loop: CASSQEQFGTPRDEKLFF. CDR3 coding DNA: TGCGCCAGCAGCCAAGAACAATTCGGGACCCCAAGAGATGAAAAACTGTTTTTT.

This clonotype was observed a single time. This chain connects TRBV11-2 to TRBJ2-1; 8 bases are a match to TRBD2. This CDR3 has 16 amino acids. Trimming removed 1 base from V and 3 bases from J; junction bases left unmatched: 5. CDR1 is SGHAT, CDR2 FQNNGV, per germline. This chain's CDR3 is CASSLGVSGDYNEQFF. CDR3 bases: TGTGCCAGCAGCTTAGGTGTTAGCGGGGACTACAATGAGCAGTTCTTC.

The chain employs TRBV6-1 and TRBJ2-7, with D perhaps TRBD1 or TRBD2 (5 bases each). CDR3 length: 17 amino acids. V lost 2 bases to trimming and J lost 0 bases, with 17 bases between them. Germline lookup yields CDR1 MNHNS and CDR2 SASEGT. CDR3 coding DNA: TGTGCCAGCAGTGAATCTTATGGGACGTCAAGCTCCTACGAGCAGTACTTC. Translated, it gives CASSESYGTSSSYEQYF.

CDR3 loop: CASSLLTTNSPLHF. CDR3 sequence (DNA): TGTGCCAGCAGCTTACTTACAACAAATTCACCCCTCCACTTT. This chain links TRBV7-2 with TRBJ1-6; D is ambiguous. Deletions cut 2 bases from V and 7 bases from J, with 9 bases between. The CDR3 length is 14 residues. The germline CDR1 and CDR2 sequences are SGHTA and FQGNSA.

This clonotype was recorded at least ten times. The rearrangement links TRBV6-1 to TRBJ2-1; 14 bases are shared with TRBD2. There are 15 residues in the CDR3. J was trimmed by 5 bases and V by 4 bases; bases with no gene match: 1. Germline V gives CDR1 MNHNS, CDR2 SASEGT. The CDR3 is CASSGLAGGHNEQFF. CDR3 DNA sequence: TGTGCCAGCAGTGGACTAGCGGGGGGGCACAATGAGCAGTTCTTC.

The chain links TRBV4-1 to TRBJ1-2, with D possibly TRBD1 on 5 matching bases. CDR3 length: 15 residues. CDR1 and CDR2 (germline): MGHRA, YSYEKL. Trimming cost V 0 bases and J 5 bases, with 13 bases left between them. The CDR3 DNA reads TGCGCCAGCAGCCAAGAAGGGCAGGGCTTGTATGGCTACACCTTC. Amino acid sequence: CASSQEGQGLYGYTF.

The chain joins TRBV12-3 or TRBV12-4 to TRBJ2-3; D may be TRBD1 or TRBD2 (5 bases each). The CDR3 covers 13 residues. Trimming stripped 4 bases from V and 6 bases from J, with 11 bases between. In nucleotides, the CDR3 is TGTGCCAGCAGTTCAACCTGGGGGGATACGCAGTATTTT. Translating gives CASSSTWGDTQYF.

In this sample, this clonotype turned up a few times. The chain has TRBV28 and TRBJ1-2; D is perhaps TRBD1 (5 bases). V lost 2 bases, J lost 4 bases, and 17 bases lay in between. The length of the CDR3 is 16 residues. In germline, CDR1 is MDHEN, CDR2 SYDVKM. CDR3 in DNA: TGTGCCAGCAGTTTAGCATTGCCCCGGGGACGCTATGGCTACACCTTC. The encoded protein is CASSLALPRGRYGYTF.

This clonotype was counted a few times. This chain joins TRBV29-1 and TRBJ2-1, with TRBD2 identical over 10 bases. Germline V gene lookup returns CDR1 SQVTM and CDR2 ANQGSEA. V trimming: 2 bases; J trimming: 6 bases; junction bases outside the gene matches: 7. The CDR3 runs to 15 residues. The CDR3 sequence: CSVESAGGPLNEQFF. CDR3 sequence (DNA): TGCAGCGTTGAATCAGCGGGAGGGCCCCTCAATGAGCAGTTCTTC.

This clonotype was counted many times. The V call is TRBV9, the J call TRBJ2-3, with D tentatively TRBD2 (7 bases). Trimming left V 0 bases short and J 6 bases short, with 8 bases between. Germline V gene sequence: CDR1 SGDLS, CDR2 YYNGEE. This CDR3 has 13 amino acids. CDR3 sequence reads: CASSVGGGDTQYF. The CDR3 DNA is TGTGCCAGCAGCGTAGGCGGGGGCGATACGCAGTATTTT.

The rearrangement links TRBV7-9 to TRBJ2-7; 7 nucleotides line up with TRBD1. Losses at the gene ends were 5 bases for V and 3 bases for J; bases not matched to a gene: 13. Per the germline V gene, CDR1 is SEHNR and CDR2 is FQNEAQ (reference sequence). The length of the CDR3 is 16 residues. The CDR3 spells CASSNQRDRHFYEQYF. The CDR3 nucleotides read TGTGCCAGCAGCAATCAACGGGACAGACACTTCTACGAGCAGTACTTC.

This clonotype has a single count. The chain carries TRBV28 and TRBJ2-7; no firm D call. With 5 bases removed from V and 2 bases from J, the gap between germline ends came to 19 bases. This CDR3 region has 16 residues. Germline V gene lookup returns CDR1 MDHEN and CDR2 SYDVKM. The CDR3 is CASSPLLCAWAYEQYF. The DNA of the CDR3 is TGTGCCAGCAGTCCCCTTTTGTGCGCCTGGGCCTACGAGCAGTACTTC.

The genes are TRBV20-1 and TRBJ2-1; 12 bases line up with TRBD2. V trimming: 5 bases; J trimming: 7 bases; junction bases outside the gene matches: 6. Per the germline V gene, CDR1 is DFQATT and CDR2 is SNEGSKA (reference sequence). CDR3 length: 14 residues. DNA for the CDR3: TGCAGTGCTCCTCGACTAGCGGGAGCGAATGAGCAGTTCTTC. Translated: CSAPRLAGANEQFF.

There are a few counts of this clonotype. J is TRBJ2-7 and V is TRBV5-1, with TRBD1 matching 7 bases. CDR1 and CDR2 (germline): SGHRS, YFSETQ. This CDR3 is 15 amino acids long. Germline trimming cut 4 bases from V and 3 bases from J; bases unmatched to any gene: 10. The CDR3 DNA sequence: TGCGCCAGCAGCCCCACCAGGACAGGTAGCTACGAGCAGTACTTC. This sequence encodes CASSPTRTGSYEQYF.

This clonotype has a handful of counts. CDR3 region: CASRRNGNQPQHF. For the CDR3, the DNA is TGTGCCAGCAGGAGAAACGGCAATCAGCCCCAGCATTTT. The genes are TRBV12-3 or TRBV12-4 and TRBJ1-5; D ambiguous. The CDR3 contains 13 residues. Trimming left V 6 bases short and J 2 bases short, with 8 bases between.

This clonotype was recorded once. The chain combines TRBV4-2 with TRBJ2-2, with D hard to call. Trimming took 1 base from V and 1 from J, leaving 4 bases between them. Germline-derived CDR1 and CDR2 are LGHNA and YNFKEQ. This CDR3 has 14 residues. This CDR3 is CASSQGENTGELFF. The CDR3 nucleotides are TGTGCCAGCAGCCAAGGGGAGAACACCGGGGAGCTGTTTTTT.

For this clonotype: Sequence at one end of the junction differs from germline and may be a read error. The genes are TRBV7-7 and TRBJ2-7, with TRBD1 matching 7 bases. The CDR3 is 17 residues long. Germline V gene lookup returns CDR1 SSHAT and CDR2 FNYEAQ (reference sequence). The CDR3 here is CASSLAEQTGSSYEQYF. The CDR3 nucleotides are TGTGCTAGCAGCTTAGCAGAGCAGACAGGGAGCTCCTACGAGCAGTACTTC.

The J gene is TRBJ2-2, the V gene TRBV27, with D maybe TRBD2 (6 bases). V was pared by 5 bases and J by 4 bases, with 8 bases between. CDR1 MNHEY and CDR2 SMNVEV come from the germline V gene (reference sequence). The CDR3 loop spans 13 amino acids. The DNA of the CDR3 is TGTGCCAGCAGTCCGCGGGGCACCGGGGAGCTGTTTTTT. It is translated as CASSPRGTGELFF.

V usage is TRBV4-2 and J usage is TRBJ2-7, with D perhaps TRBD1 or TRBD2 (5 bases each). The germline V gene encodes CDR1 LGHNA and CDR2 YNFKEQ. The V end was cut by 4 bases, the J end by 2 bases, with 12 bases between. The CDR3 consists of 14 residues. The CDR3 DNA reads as TGTGCCAGCAGCCGCCGGGACGCTCCCTACGAGCAGTACTTC. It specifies CASSRRDAPYEQYF.

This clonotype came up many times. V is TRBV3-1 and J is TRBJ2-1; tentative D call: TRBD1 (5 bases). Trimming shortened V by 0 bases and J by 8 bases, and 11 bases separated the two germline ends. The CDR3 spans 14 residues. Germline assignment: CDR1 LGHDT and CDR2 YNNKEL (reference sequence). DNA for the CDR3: TGTGCCAGCAGCCAAGATCGTTGGGGCGATGAGCAGTTCTTC. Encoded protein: CASSQDRWGDEQFF.

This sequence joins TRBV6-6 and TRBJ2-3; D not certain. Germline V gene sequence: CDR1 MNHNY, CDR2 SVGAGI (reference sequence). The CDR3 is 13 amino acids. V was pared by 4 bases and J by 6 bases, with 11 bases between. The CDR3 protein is CASSFTTGDTQYF. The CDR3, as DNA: TGTGCCAGCAGTTTTACAACGGGTGATACGCAGTATTTT.

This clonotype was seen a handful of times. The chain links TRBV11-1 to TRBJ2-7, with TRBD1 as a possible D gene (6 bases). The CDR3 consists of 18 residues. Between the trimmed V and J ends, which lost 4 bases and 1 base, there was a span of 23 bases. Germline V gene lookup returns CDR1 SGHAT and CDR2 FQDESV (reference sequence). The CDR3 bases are TGTGCCAGCAGCTCACTAGTCTCCGCCGGGACACTTTCCTACGAGCAGTACTTC. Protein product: CASSSLVSAGTLSYEQYF.